This T cell receptor beta chain came from a study of blood T cell repertoires in COVID-19. For the study at large: Both acute and convalescent COVID-19 samples were obtained from the United States, Italy and Spain. The analysed material was cDNA or gDNA that came from T cells, B-cell-depleted T cells, or PBMCs.

This CDR3 region has 16 residues. The J segment lost 2 bases and the V segment lost 0 bases, leaving 6 bases of the junction unmatched. Germline assignment: CDR1 SGDLS and CDR2 YYNGEE. Clones were sequenced by immunoSEQ multiplex PCR, and TCRdb holds only the in-frame ones, with some missing. This table has roughly 170,000 clones, about 87% appearing once. This receptor was obtained from a woman in her 70s with COVID-19, enrolled during active disease. The genes are TRBV9 and TRBJ2-7; TRBD2 aligns across 9 bases. The sample consisted of peripheral blood. The CDR3 spells CASSVESGRYPYEQYF. In DNA form, the CDR3 reads TGTGCCAGCAGCGTAGAGAGCGGGAGGTACCCCTACGAGCAGTACTTC. Looking up the rest from reference TRBV9 and TRBJ2-7 gives the full variable domain: DSGVTQTPKHLITATGQRVTLRCSPRSGDLSVYWYQQSLDQGLQFLIQYYNGEERAKGNILERFSAQQFPDLHSELNLSSLELGDSALYFCASSVESGRYPYEQYFGPGTRLTVT.